This passage covers 24 T cell receptor beta chains from one sample sequenced in a study of T cell responses to AZD1222 COVID-19 vaccine. Repertoires were generated with immunoSEQ multiplex PCR, while TCRdb's copy carries only in-frame clones and drops some. Here the sample spans over 150,000 clones, 85% to 90% being singletons. The specimen was peripheral blood, collected on day 0 of AZD1222 vaccination. These TCRs come from an adult in good health.

The CDR3 coding sequence is TGTGCCACCTCCTCGTACACTGAAGCTTTCTTT. Its translation: CATSSYTEAFF. The V gene is TRBV6-5, the J gene TRBJ1-1; D not resolved. Looked up from germline, CDR1 is MNHEY and CDR2 is SVGAGI. The CDR3 consists of 11 residues. The germline V and J ends were trimmed by 10 bases and 3 bases, with 9 bases remaining between them.

The rearrangement links TRBV27 to TRBJ1-1, with D hard to call. V gave up 3 bases and J gave up 1 base, with 6 bases separating them. The CDR3 extends over 13 amino acids. Germline V gene data show CDR1 as MNHEY and CDR2 as SMNVEV (reference sequence). Here the CDR3 reads CASSFSGNTEAFF. The CDR3 region has the DNA TGTGCCAGCAGTTTTTCAGGGAACACTGAAGCTTTCTTT.

This chain uses TRBV6-5 with TRBJ1-2, with 9 bases aligning to TRBD1. The trim removed 0 bases at V and 6 bases at J, leaving 2 bases unmatched. Germline V gene data show CDR1 as MNHEY and CDR2 as SVGAGI. This CDR3 contains 14 residues. CDR3: CASSYSTGGHGYTF. CDR3 nucleotide sequence: TGTGCCAGCAGTTACTCGACAGGGGGTCATGGCTACACCTTC.

The rearrangement uses TRBV6-6 and TRBJ1-6; 7 bases match TRBD1. CDR3 length: 15 residues. The V gene end was trimmed by 5 bases and the J gene end by 9 bases; junction bases not matched to a gene: 10. Germline CDR1 MNHNY, CDR2 SVGAGI (reference sequence). In DNA, the CDR3 is TGTGCCAGCAGTAGGTCAAGGGACAGCAGTTCACCCCTCCACTTT. Translating gives CASSRSRDSSSPLHF.

The chain combines TRBV27 with TRBJ1-3; D ambiguous. With 3 bases removed from V and 0 bases from J, the gap between germline ends came to 15 bases. This CDR3 region has 17 residues. Germline CDR1 MNHEY, CDR2 SMNVEV (reference sequence). The CDR3 DNA sequence: TGTGCCAGCAGTTTTATGCGGCCCGGGAGCTCTGGAAACACCATATATTTT. This translates into CASSFMRPGSSGNTIYF.

This clone was detected once. The V call is TRBV3-1 (or the pseudogene TRBV3-2), the J call TRBJ2-1; D not resolved. This CDR3 comprises 11 residues. V was shortened by 5 bases and J by 8 bases, with 7 bases between the two germline ends. CDR1 is LGHDT and CDR2 is YNNKEL in the germline V gene (reference sequence). The CDR3 region has the DNA TGTGCCAGCAGCGCTAGGGATGAGCAGTTCTTC. It encodes CASSARDEQFF.

The chain links TRBV5-1 to TRBJ1-4; no clear D gene. V was shortened by 4 bases and J by 0 bases, with 16 bases between the two germline ends. The CDR3 has 17 amino acids. Germline lookup yields CDR1 SGHRS and CDR2 YFSETQ. CDR3: CASSPDRVTATNEKLFF. The CDR3 nucleotides are TGCGCCAGCAGCCCCGACCGGGTGACTGCAACTAATGAAAAACTGTTTTTT. The whole variable domain, remainder taken from reference TRBV5-1 and TRBJ1-4, is KAGVTQTPRYLIKTRGQQVTLSCSPISGHRSVSWYQQTPGQGLQFLFEYFSETQRNKGNFPGRFSGRQFSNSRSEMNVSTLELGDSALYLCASSPDRVTATNEKLFFGSGTQLSVL.

J is TRBJ1-4 and V is TRBV9, with TRBD1 matching 12 bases. V shed 0 bases, J shed 9 bases, and the junction held 3 bases outside the gene matches. Germline values: CDR1 SGDLS, CDR2 YYNGEE. The CDR3 has 15 residues. The CDR3 region is CASSVAGTGGQKLFF. For the CDR3, the DNA is TGTGCCAGCAGCGTAGCCGGGACAGGGGGCCAAAAACTGTTTTTT.

The chain links TRBV24-1 to TRBJ2-1, with 16 bases lining up with TRBD2. Trimming cost V 6 bases and J 3 bases; bases outside gene matches: 22. The germline V gene encodes CDR1 KGHDR and CDR2 SFDVKD. There are 23 residues in the CDR3. The CDR3 sequence is CATSWSPGATGTSGRALYNEQFF. In nucleotides, the CDR3 is TGTGCCACCAGTTGGAGCCCAGGGGCGACCGGGACTAGCGGGAGGGCCCTCTACAATGAGCAGTTCTTC.

The rearrangement uses TRBV12-3 or TRBV12-4 and TRBJ1-3, with D uncertain. Trimming took 1 base from V and 5 from J, leaving 6 bases between them. CDR3 size: 13 residues. The CDR3 sequence is CASSLVFRNTIYF. The CDR3 coding sequence is TGTGCCAGCAGTTTAGTTTTCAGAAACACCATATATTTT.

V and J are TRBV10-1 and TRBJ2-5; D not resolved. The V end lost 0 bases, the J end lost 4 bases, and 9 bases lay between the germline ends. Germline CDR1 and CDR2: WNHNN and SYGVQD (reference sequence). CDR3 length equals 14 residues. The CDR3 here is CASSESSTRETQYF. The CDR3 DNA is TGCGCCAGCAGTGAGTCATCTACAAGAGAGACCCAGTACTTC.

V and J are TRBV9 and TRBJ1-6; D gene uncertain. The CDR3 is 14 residues long. Germline-derived CDR1 and CDR2 are SGDLS and YYNGEE. V lost 4 bases to trimming and J lost 2 bases, with 7 bases between them. The CDR3 bases are TGTGCCAGCAGCCCATCCACCTATAATTCACCCCTCCACTTT. It yields the protein CASSPSTYNSPLHF.

This chain connects TRBV19 to TRBJ1-5; a possible D gene is TRBD1 (6 bases). Trimming pared 7 bases from V and 3 bases from J, leaving 13 bases between. Germline CDR1 LNHDA, CDR2 SQIVND (reference sequence). The CDR3 spans 14 residues. In DNA form, the CDR3 reads TGTGCCAGTAAACTACAGGGTCCCAATCAGCCCCAGCATTTT. Its translation is CASKLQGPNQPQHF.

The chain carries TRBV6-2 or TRBV6-3 and TRBJ1-2, with TRBD1 matching 8 bases. The J segment lost 2 bases and the V segment lost 4 bases, leaving 6 bases of the junction unmatched. The CDR3 loop spans 15 amino acids. Germline CDR1 MNHEY, CDR2 SVGEGT. The CDR3 spells CASSLLGQGNYGYTF. The CDR3, as DNA: TGTGCCAGCAGTTTGCTCGGACAGGGCAACTATGGCTACACCTTC.

The genes are TRBV5-6 and TRBJ1-5, with D unresolved. CDR1 and CDR2 from the germline V gene are SGHDT and YYEEEE. The CDR3 sequence is 14 residues long. Trimming removed 0 bases at V and 0 bases at J, with 4 bases between. This CDR3 reads CASSLVNSNQPQHF. DNA of the CDR3: TGTGCCAGCAGCTTGGTAAATAGCAATCAGCCCCAGCATTTT.

The chain has TRBV7-2 and TRBJ1-2; 11 bases match TRBD1. The germline gives CDR1 SGHTA, CDR2 FQGNSA. The V segment lost 5 bases and the J segment 6 bases; nucleotides outside the gene matches: 5. This CDR3 contains 14 residues. DNA for the CDR3: TGTGCCAGCAGCCCTCGGACAGGGGGCAATGGCTACACCTTC. This codes for CASSPRTGGNGYTF.

The V call is TRBV7-2, the J call TRBJ1-6, with 7 bases that match TRBD1. From germline, CDR1 is SGHTA and CDR2 FQGNSA. There are 13 residues in the CDR3. Trimming took 5 bases from V and 10 from J; bases not matched to a gene: 5. The CDR3 DNA sequence: TGTGCCAGCAGCAATACAGGGGACTCACCCCTCCACTTT. Residues: CASSNTGDSPLHF.

V and J are TRBV9 and TRBJ2-7; TRBD1 agrees at 10 bases. Germline assignment: CDR1 SGDLS and CDR2 YYNGEE. This CDR3 has 16 residues. V lost 0 bases to trimming and J lost 3 bases; unmatched junction nucleotides: 6. The CDR3 region is CASSVEGDRGIYEQYF. The DNA of the CDR3 is TGTGCCAGCAGCGTAGAAGGGGACAGGGGTATCTACGAGCAGTACTTC. Variable domain in full (rest from reference TRBV9 and TRBJ2-7): DSGVTQTPKHLITATGQRVTLRCSPRSGDLSVYWYQQSLDQGLQFLIQYYNGEERAKGNILERFSAQQFPDLHSELNLSSLELGDSALYFCASSVEGDRGIYEQYFGPGTRLTVT.

The genes are TRBV18 and TRBJ2-7; D may be TRBD2 (7 bases). V lost 2 bases, J lost 5 bases, and 16 bases lay in between. The length of the CDR3 is 15 residues. The germline V gene encodes CDR1 KGHSH and CDR2 LQKENI. CDR3 nucleotide sequence: TGTGCCAGCTCACCAGGGGGGGCGGGAGAGGACGAGCAGTACTTC. Amino acids: CASSPGGAGEDEQYF.

This clone was observed a handful of times. The chain recombines TRBV29-1 with TRBJ2-2, with D uncertain. The germline CDR1 and CDR2 sequences are SQVTM and ANQGSEA. The CDR3 spans 12 residues. The V end was cut by 7 bases, the J end by 2 bases, with 8 bases between. For the CDR3, the DNA is TGCAGCGGCAGTTTAAACACCGGGGAGCTGTTTTTT. Its protein product is CSGSLNTGELFF.

The V and J genes are TRBV4-2 and TRBJ1-4; maybe TRBD1 (6 bases). There are 15 residues in the CDR3. Trimming cost V 0 bases and J 2 bases, with 7 bases left between them. Per germline, CDR1 LGHNA and CDR2 YNFKEQ. CDR3 coding DNA: TGTGCCAGCAGCCAAGAAACAGGGACTAATGAAAAACTGTTTTTT. Translating gives CASSQETGTNEKLFF.

This chain uses TRBV6-2 or TRBV6-3 with TRBJ2-3, with TRBD1 identical over 7 bases. The germline V gene has CDR1 MNHEY and CDR2 SVGEGT. CDR3 length: 16 residues. J was trimmed by 0 bases and V by 2 bases; bases with no gene match: 5. This CDR3 reads CASSYLWGQSTDTQYF. For the CDR3, the DNA is TGTGCCAGCAGTTACCTCTGGGGACAGAGCACAGATACGCAGTATTTT.

This chain connects TRBV30 to TRBJ1-1; no clear D gene. Germline V gene lookup returns CDR1 GTSNPN and CDR2 SVGIG (reference sequence). Trimming shortened V by 5 bases and J by 3 bases, and 13 bases separated the two germline ends. The CDR3 has 13 amino acids. CDR3 nucleotides: TGTGCCTGGTGTTTAGGGATTGACACTGAAGCTTTCTTT. Translation gives CAWCLGIDTEAFF.

The CDR3 reads CASSSGLSTYNSPLHF. Written as DNA, the CDR3 is TGCGCCAGCAGCTCGGGACTTTCCACCTATAATTCACCCCTCCACTTT. The chain has TRBV4-3 and TRBJ1-6; the D gene is possibly TRBD1 (5 bases). The germline gives CDR1 LGHNA, CDR2 YSLEER. V shed 5 bases and J shed 2 bases, with 13 bases lying between them. The CDR3 consists of 16 residues.